These T cell receptor beta chains were read from a single sample in a study of CD8+CD57+ T cells in acquired aplastic anemia. Each CDR3 protein gets one entry after TCRdb re-called the reads with MiXCR. The table has more than 150,000 distinct CDR3 sequences, around 45% seen once. Sequences were obtained from sorted CD4+, CD8+, or CD8+CD57+ T cells (not recorded which) from PBMCs. The receptors originated from a human donor in good health. Both conserved end residues are trimmed from each CDR3. Fields, in order: V gene, J gene, clone size, CDR3 protein. Only some rows state a clone size, as once, few, many or a class for expanded clones.

v_call: TRBV28; j_call: TRBJ1-6; clone_size: few; cdr3_aa: ASSLGRADSPLH
v_call: TRBV7-6; j_call: TRBJ2-3; clone_size: many; cdr3_aa: ASSLTAQGDTQY
v_call: TRBV7-8; j_call: TRBJ1-4; clone_size: many; cdr3_aa: ASSSDSATNEKLF
v_call: TRBV7-9; j_call: TRBJ2-7; clone_size: once; cdr3_aa: ASGQGSYEQY
v_call: TRBV27; j_call: TRBJ2-5; clone_size: .; cdr3_aa: ASSLSTSGVGETQY
v_call: TRBV7-2; j_call: TRBJ2-1; clone_size: .; cdr3_aa: ASSLGAVEQF
v_call: TRBV2; j_call: TRBJ1-1; clone_size: many; cdr3_aa: ASRYRGFTEAF
v_call: TRBV20-1; j_call: TRBJ2-3; clone_size: .; cdr3_aa: SELYGQTDTQY
v_call: TRBV5-1; j_call: TRBJ2-3; clone_size: .; cdr3_aa: ASSSANTDTQY
v_call: TRBV5-1; j_call: TRBJ2-5; clone_size: many; cdr3_aa: ASSLSGSGEETQY
v_call: TRBV6-1; j_call: TRBJ2-7; clone_size: many; cdr3_aa: ASREQGHEQY
v_call: TRBV7-3; j_call: TRBJ2-1; clone_size: .; cdr3_aa: ASSPAAGNEQF
v_call: TRBV2; j_call: TRBJ1-1; clone_size: many; cdr3_aa: AQAGQGGTEAF
v_call: TRBV20-1; j_call: TRBJ2-1; clone_size: .; cdr3_aa: SAPIAGGPEEQF
v_call: TRBV25-1; j_call: TRBJ1-4; clone_size: .; cdr3_aa: ASSESTQWGEKLF
v_call: TRBV7-2; j_call: TRBJ2-7; clone_size: few; cdr3_aa: ASSLMEVQY
v_call: TRBV7-7; j_call: TRBJ1-1; clone_size: few; cdr3_aa: ASSLTSNTEAF
v_call: TRBV5-1; j_call: TRBJ2-2; clone_size: many; cdr3_aa: ASSLIQGGTGELF